One TCR beta chain is described in this entry. Which antigen it targets is not known. Within one base of it there is no much larger clone, and no base qualities were kept. The data derive from a study of shared clonotypes between healthy human individuals (dated by TCRdb to 2020 to 2022). Some background on the complete study: The cohort included three men and a couple of women between 18 and 49 years of age. For each donor, three plates each were used for CD4 naive and CD4 memory, two plates were used for CD8 naive, and one plate was used for CD8 memory. To estimate repertoire size and how much clonotype sharing occurs between individuals, the study deeply sequenced the blood TCR repertoires of five healthy adults. To increase sequencing depth and limit assay-specific biases, TCR repertoire library preparation and sequencing were carried out by different laboratories using diverse techniques. Per donor, leukapheresis produced somewhere between about 0.85 and 8.9 billion PBMCs.

Using the deep immunoSEQ assay, multiplex PCR amplified TCR CDR3 regions from genomic DNA. For each cell subset, the extracted genomic DNA was distributed evenly across all wells of several immunoSEQ 96-well plates, and each plate served as one replicate. For sorted subsets, each replicate PCR was loaded with 200 ng genomic DNA, equivalent to roughly 30,000 T cell genomes. Purified libraries were quantified with a Qubit 3.0 fluorometer, sized on a Bioanalyzer 2100, and re-quantified with the KAPA Library Quantification kit. Every immunoSEQ 96-well plate was sequenced on a dedicated single-read 150-cycle Illumina NextSeq 550 flow cell. Processing in the source paper ran as follows. Because the immunoSEQ output held only junctional sequences and lacked quality scores, the filtering could not match the filtering applied to full-length reads. To assign V/J genes and CDR3, sequences were annotated against IMGT germline references using PyIR, a Python wrapper for IgBLAST v1.9. Reads were filtered out if the reads had weak V/J assignments (E-value above 1e-6), no CDR3, stop codons, out-of-frame junctions, or ambiguous translated residues. A V3J clonotype was defined by an identical inferred V gene, J gene, and CDR3 amino acid sequence. Percentage overlap between repertoires was computed as shared unique clonotypes divided by the size of the smaller repertoire. Richness of each repertoire was evaluated using RTK rarefaction, the Chao1 estimator, and Recon v2.1 estimates of unobserved clonotypes. Generation probabilities were computed with OLGA for all TCRbeta clonotypes obtained by the gDNA method from a few donors. TCRdb took this table from immuneACCESS and kept in-frame rearrangements with V and J called. Such tables lack part of the clones; where checked against another copy, unresolved V genes explain under half of the gap, and the rest is unexplained. V and J calls and clone size are as listed in that table; D and trimming were resolved from the DNA. This sample has over 300,000 clones in its table, and roughly 87% of those were observed once. Roughly 16% of the sample belongs to the ten largest clones.

General study outcomes and caveats: Because the study included a small number of donors, the genetic and exposure-history diversity represented was limited. Pairwise subsampling led to the expectation that sequencing depth would affect the degree of clonotype sharing among donors. Sampling was restricted to blood, and TCR repertoires in tissues likely differ from the TCR repertoires found in blood. Even with the large sequencing depth, rarefaction of the sorted-subset datasets indicated that sequencing was incomplete. Compared with non-shared clonotypes, the clonotypes found in all four sorted-subset donors had higher generation probabilities. Estimated clonotype richness was generally larger for naive than for memory subsets. Sharing across a few donors was observed for 4.5% to 6.5% of naive CD4, 3% to 3.5% of naive CD8, 2% to 2.5% of memory CD4, and 0.4% of memory CD8 clonotypes.

Donors were healthy HIV-negative adults with no recently reported acute infections or vaccinations. All donors were Caucasian adults living in Nashville, Tennessee, USA. CD8 memory samples consisted of magnetically selected CD45RO+ cells combined with CCR7-negative CD45RA+ effector memory (TemRA) cells. After blood collection by leukapheresis, PBMCs were isolated using Ficoll-Histopaque density gradient centrifugation and then cryopreserved in the vapor phase of liquid nitrogen. Purity and quantity of every magnetically sorted T cell population were checked by analytical flow cytometry. Each sorted fraction had its genomic DNA isolated and then quantified by UV absorbance on a Nanodrop 2000c. The receptor's source is a man between 18 and 35 years old in good health. The sequenced sample consisted of memory CD8+ T cells sorted from blood. What the cell subset or site label conveys for this sample: CD45RO+ cells pooled with CCR7-negative TemRA cells.

The nucleotide sequence reads TGTGCCAGCAGCTTAGCGGGGACTAGCGGGAGATGCGCGTTCTTC. It specifies CASSLAGTSGRCAFF. Rearrangement joined TRBV11-2 to TRBJ2-1; the junction holds 14 bases that match TRBD2. The CDR3 holds 15 amino acids from the cysteine to the phenylalanine. Only the CDR3 region is kept as DNA, spanning 45 bases read in frame from base 1. Compared with germline, V lacks 1 base and J lacks 15 bases; bases without a gene match: 8. The germline V gene provides CDR1 SGHAT and CDR2 FQNNGV.